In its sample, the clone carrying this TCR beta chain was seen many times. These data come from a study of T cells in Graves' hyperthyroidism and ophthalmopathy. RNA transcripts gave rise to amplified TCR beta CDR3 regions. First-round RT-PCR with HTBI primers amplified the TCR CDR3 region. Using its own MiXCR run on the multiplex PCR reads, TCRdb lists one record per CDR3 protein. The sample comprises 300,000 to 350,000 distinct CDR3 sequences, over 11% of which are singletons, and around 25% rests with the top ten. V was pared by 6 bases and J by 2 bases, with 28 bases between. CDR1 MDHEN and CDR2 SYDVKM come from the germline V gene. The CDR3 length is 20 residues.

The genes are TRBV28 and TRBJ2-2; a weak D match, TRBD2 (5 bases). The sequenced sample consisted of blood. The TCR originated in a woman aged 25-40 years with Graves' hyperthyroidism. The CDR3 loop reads CASRKDVGLASRVNTGELFF. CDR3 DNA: TGTGCCAGCAGGAAGGACGTAGGCCTAGCCAGTAGAGTTAACACCGGGGAGCTGTTTTTT.